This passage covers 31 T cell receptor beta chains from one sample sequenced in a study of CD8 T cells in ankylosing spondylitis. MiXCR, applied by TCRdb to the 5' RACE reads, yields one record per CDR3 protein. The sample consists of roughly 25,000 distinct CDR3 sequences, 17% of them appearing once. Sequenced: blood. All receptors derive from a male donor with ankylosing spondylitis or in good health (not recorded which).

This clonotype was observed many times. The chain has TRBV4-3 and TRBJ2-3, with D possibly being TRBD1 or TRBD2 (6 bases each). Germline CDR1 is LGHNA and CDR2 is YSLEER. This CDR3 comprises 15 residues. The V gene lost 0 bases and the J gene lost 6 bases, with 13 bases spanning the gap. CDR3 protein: CASSQDWGAWDTQYF. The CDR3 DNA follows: TGCGCCAGCAGCCAAGATTGGGGGGCGTGGGATACGCAGTATTTT.

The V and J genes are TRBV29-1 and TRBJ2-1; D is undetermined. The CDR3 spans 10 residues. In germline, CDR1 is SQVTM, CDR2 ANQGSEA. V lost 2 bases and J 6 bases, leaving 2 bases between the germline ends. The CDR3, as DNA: TGCAGCGTTGAAACCAATGAGCAGTTCTTC. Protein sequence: CSVETNEQFF.

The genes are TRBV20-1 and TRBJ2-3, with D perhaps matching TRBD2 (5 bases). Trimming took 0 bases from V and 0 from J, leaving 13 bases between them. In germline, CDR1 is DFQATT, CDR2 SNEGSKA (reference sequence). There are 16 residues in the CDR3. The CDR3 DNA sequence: TGCAGTGCTAGAGATCATGGCAGGACTAGCACAGATACGCAGTATTTT. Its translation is CSARDHGRTSTDTQYF.

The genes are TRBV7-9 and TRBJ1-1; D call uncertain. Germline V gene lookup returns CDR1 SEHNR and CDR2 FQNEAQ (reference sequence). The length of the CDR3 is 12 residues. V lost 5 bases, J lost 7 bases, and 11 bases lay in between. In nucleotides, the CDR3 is TGTGCCAGCAGCCACTCGGACGGTGAAGCTTTCTTT. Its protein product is CASSHSDGEAFF. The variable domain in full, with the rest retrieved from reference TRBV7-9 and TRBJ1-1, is DTGVSQNPRHKITKRGQNVTFRCDPISEHNRLYWYRQTLGQGPEFLTYFQNEAQLEKSRLLSDRFSAERPKGSFSTLEIQRTEQGDSAMYLCASSHSDGEAFFGQGTRLTVV.

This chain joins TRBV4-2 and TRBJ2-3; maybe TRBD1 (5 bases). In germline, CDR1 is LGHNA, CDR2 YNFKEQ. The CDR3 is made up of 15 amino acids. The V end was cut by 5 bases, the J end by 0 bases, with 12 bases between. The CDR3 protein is CASSEIAGSTDTQYF. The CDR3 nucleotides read TGTGCCAGCAGCGAAATCGCAGGGAGCACAGATACGCAGTATTTT.

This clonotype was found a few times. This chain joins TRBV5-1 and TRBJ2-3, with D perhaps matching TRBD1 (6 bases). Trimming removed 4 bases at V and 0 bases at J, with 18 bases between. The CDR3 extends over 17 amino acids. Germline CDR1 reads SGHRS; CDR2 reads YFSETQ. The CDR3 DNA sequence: TGCGCCAGCAGCGGACGCAGGGGTTTAACTAGCACAGATACGCAGTATTTT. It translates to CASSGRRGLTSTDTQYF.

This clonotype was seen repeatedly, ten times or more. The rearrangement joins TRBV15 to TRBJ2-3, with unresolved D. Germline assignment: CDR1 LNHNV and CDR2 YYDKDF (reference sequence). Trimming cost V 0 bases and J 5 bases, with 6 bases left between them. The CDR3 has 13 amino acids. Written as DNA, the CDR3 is TGTGCCACCAGCAGAGATCCGGGAGATACGCAGTATTTT. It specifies CATSRDPGDTQYF.

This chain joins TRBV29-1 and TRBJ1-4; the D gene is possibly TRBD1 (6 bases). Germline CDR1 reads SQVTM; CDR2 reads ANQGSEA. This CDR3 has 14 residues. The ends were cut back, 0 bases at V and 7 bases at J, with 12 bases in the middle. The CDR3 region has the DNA TGCAGCGTTGAAGATCCAGGGGCTGGTGAAAAACTGTTTTTT. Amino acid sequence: CSVEDPGAGEKLFF.

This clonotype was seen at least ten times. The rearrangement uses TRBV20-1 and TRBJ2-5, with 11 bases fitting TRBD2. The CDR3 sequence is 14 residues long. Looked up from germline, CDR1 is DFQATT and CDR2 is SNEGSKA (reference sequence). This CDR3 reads CSPLVAGGQGTQYF. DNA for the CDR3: TGCAGCCCCCTTGTAGCGGGGGGGCAGGGGACCCAGTACTTC.

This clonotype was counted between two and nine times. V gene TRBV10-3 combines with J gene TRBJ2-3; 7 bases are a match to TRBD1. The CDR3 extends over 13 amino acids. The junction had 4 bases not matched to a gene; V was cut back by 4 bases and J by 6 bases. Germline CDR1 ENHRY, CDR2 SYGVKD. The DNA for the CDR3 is TGTGCCATCAGTGTGAAACAGGGGGATACGCAGTATTTT. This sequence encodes CAISVKQGDTQYF.

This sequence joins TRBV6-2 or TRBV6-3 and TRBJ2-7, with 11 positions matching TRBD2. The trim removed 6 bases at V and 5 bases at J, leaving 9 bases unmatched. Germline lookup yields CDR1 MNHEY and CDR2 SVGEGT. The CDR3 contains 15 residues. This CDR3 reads CASSIYSGRANEQYF. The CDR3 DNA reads TGTGCCAGCAGCATTTATAGCGGGAGGGCCAACGAGCAGTACTTC.

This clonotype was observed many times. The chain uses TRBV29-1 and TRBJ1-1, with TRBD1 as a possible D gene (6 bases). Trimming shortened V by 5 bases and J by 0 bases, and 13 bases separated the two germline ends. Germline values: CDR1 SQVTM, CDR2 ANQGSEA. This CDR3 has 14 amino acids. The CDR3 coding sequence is TGCAGCGTTTCGGGGGCAGCTATGAACACTGAAGCTTTCTTT. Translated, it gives CSVSGAAMNTEAFF.

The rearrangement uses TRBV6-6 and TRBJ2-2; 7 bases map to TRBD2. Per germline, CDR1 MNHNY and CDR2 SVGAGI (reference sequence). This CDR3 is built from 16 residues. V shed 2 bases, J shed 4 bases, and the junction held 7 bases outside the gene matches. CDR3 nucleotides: TGTGCCAGCAGTTACCCGAGCGGGGCGGGCACCGGGGAGCTGTTTTTT. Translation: CASSYPSGAGTGELFF.

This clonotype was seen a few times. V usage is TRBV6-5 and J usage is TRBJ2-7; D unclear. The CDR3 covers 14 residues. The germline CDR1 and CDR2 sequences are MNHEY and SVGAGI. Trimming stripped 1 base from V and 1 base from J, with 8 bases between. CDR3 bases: TGTGCCAGCAGTTACTTGGCAGGTTCCTACGAGCAGTACTTC. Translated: CASSYLAGSYEQYF.

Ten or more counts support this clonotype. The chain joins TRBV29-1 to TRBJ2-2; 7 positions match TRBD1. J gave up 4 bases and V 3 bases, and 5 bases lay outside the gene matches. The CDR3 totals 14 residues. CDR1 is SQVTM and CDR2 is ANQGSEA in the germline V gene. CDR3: CSVDETGSTGELFF. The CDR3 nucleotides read TGCAGCGTTGATGAGACAGGGAGCACCGGGGAGCTGTTTTTT.

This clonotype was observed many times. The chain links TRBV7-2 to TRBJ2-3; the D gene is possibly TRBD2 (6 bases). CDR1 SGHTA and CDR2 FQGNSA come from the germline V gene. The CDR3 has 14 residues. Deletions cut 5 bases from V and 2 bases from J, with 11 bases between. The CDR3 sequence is CASSPLANTDTQYF. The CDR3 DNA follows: TGTGCCAGCAGCCCTCTAGCGAACACAGATACGCAGTATTTT.

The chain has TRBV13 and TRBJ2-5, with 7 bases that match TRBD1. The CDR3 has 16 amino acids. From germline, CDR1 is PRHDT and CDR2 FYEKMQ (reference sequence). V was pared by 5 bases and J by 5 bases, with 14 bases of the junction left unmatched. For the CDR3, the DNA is TGTGCCAGCAGCCCATACAGGGGAAAGGTTGGGGAGACCCAGTACTTC. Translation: CASSPYRGKVGETQYF.

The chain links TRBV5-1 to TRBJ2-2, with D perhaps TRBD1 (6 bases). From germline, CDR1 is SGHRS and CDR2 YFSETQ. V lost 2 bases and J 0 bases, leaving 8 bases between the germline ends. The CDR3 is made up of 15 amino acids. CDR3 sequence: CASSFTGTNTGELFF. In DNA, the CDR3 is TGCGCCAGCAGCTTTACAGGGACGAACACCGGGGAGCTGTTTTTT.

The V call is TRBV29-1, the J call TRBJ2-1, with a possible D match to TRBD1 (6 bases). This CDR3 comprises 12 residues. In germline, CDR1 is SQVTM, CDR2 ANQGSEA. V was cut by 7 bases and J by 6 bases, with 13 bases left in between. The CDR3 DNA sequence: TGCAGCGCCACCAGGGGTGGCAATGAGCAGTTCTTC. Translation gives CSATRGGNEQFF.

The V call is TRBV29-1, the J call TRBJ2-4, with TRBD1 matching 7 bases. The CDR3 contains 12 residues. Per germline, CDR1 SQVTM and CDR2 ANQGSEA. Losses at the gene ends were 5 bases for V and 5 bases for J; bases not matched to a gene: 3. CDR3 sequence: CSVIGQENIQYF. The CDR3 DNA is TGCAGCGTTATCGGACAGGAAAACATTCAGTACTTC.

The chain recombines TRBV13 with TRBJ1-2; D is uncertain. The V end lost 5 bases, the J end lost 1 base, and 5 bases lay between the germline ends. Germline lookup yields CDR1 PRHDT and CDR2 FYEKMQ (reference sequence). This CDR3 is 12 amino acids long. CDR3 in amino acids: CASSSINYGYTF. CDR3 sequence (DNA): TGTGCCAGCAGCAGCATTAACTATGGCTACACCTTC.

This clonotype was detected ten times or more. The CDR3 sequence is CASSRSGTGDQPQHF. The CDR3 nucleotides read TGTGCCAGCAGCCGCTCCGGGACAGGGGACCAGCCCCAGCATTTT. The rearrangement links TRBV5-5 to TRBJ1-5, with 10 bases lining up with TRBD1. The CDR3 covers 15 residues. Unmatched junction bases numbered 8, after V lost 4 bases and J lost 7 bases. CDR1 and CDR2 (germline): SGHKS, YYEKEE (reference sequence).

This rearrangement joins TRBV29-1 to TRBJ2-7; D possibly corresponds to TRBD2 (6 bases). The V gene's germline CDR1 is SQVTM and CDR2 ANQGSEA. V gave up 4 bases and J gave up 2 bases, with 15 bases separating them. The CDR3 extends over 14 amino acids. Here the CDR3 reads CSVGRGVSPYEQYF. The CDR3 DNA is TGCAGCGTTGGTCGCGGGGTCTCCCCCTACGAGCAGTACTTC.

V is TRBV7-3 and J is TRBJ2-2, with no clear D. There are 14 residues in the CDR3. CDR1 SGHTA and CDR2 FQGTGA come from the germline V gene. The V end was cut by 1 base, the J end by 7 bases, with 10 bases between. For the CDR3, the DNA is TGTGCCAGCAGCTTAATGGGATCTGGCGGGGAGCTGTTTTTT. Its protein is CASSLMGSGGELFF.

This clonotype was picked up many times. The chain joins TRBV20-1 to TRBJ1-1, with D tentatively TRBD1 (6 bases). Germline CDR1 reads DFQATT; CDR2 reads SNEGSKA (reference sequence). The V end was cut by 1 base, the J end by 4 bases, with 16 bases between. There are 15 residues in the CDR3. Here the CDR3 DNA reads TGCAGTGCTAGAGGGTACAGGGTTCGGATCACTGAAGCTTTCTTT. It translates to CSARGYRVRITEAFF.

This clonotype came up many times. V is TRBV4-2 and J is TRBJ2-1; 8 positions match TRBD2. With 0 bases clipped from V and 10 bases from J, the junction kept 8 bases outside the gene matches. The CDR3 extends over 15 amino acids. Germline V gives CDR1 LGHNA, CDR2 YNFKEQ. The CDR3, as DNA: TGTGCCAGCAGCCAAGATTCGGGACTAGTTGAAGAGCAGTTCTTC. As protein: CASSQDSGLVEEQFF.

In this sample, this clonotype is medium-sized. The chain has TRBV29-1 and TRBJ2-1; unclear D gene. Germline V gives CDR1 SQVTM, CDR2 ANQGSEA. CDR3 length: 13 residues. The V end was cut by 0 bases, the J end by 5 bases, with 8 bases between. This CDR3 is CSVEELMHNEQFF. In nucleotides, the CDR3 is TGCAGCGTTGAAGAGCTGATGCACAATGAGCAGTTCTTC.

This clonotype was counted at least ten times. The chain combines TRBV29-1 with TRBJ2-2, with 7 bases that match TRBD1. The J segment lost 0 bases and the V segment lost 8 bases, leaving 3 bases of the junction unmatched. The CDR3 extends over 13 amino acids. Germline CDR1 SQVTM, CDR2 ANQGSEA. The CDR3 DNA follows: TGCAGCATCGGGACAGCGAACACCGGGGAGCTGTTTTTT. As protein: CSIGTANTGELFF.

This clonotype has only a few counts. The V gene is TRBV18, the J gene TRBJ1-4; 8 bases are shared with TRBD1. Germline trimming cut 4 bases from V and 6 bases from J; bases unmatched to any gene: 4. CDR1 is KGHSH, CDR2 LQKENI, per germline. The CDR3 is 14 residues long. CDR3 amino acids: CASSLDRADEKLFF. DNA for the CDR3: TGTGCCAGCTCACTGGACAGGGCGGATGAAAAACTGTTTTTT. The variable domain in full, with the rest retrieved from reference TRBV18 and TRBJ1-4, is NAGVMQNPRHLVRRRGQEARLRCSPMKGHSHVYWYRQLPEEGLKFMVYLQKENIIDESGMPKERFSAEFPKEGPSILRIQQVVRGDSAAYFCASSLDRADEKLFFGSGTQLSVL.

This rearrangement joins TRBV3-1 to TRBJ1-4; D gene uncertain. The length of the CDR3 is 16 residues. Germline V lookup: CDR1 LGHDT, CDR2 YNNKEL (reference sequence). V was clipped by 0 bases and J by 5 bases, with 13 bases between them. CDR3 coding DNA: TGTGCCAGCAGCCAAGATCGAGCTGCGAGGAATGAAAAACTGTTTTTT. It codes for CASSQDRAARNEKLFF.

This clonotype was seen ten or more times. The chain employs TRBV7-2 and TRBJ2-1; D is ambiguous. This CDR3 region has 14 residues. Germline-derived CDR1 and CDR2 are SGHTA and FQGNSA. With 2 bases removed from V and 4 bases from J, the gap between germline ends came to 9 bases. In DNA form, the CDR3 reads TGTGCCAGCAGCTTACCGGACGGATACAATGAGCAGTTCTTC. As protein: CASSLPDGYNEQFF.